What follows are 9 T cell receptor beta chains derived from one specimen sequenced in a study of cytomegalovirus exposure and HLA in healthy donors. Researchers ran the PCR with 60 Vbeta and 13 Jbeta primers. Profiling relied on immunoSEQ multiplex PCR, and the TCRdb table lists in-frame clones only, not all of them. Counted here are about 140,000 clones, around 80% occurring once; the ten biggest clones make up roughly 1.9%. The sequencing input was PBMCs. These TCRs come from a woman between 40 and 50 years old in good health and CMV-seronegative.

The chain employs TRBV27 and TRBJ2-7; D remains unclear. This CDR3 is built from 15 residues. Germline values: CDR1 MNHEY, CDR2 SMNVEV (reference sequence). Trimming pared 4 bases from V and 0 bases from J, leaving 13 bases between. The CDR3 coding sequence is TGTGCCAGCAGTTCCCTCGCAGGTATCTCCTACGAGCAGTACTTC. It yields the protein CASSSLAGISYEQYF.

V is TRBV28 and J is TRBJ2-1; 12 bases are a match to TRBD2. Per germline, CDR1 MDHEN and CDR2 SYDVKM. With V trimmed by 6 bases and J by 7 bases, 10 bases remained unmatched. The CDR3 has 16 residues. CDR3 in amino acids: CASSPSGLAGKNEQFF. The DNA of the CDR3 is TGTGCCAGCAGCCCCTCAGGACTAGCGGGAAAGAATGAGCAGTTCTTC.

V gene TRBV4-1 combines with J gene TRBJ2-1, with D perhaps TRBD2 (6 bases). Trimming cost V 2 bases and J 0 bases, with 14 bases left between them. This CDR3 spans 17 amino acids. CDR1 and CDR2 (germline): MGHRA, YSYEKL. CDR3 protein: CASSQIPGLSSYNEQFF. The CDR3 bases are TGCGCCAGCAGCCAAATACCGGGACTGAGCTCCTACAATGAGCAGTTCTTC.

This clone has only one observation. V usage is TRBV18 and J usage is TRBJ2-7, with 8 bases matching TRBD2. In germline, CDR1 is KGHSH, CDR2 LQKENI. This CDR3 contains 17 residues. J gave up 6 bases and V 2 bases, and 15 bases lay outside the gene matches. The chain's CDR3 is CASSPFGTRVKVAEQYF. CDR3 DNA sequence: TGTGCCAGCTCACCATTCGGGACTAGGGTAAAGGTTGCCGAGCAGTACTTC. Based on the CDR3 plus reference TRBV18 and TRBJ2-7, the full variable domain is NAGVMQNPRHLVRRRGQEARLRCSPMKGHSHVYWYRQLPEEGLKFMVYLQKENIIDESGMPKERFSAEFPKEGPSILRIQQVVRGDSAAYFCASSPFGTRVKVAEQYFGPGTRLTVT.

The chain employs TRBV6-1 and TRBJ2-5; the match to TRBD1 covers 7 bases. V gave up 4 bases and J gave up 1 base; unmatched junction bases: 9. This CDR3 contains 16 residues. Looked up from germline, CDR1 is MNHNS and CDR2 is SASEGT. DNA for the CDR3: TGTGCCAGCAGTGCGGACAGGCCCCCACGCCAAGAGACCCAGTACTTC. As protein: CASSADRPPRQETQYF.

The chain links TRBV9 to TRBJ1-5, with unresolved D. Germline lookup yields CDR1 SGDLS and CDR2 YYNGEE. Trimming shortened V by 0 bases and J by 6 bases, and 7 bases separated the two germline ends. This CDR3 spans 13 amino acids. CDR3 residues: CASSVDGRQPQHF. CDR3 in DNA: TGTGCCAGCAGCGTAGATGGGCGTCAGCCCCAGCATTTT.

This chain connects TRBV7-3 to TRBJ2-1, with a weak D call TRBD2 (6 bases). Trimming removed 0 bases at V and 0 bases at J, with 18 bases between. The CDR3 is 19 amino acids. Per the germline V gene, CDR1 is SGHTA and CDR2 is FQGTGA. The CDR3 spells CASSLTGRGAEISYNEQFF. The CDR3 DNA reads TGTGCCAGCAGCTTAACGGGGCGGGGAGCGGAGATCTCCTACAATGAGCAGTTCTTC.

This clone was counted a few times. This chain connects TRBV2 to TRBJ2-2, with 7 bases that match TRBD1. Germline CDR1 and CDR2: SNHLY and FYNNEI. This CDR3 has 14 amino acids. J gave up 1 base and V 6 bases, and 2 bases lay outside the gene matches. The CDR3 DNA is TGTGCCAGCAGAGACAGGGAGAACACCGGGGAGCTGTTTTTT. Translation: CASRDRENTGELFF.

This CDR3 reads CASSYTGGIQPQHF. The DNA of the CDR3 is TGTGCCAGCAGTTATACGGGGGGGATTCAGCCCCAGCATTTT. V gene TRBV6-5 combines with J gene TRBJ1-5; perhaps TRBD1 as D (5 bases). This CDR3 comprises 14 residues. V was clipped by 3 bases and J by 6 bases, with 12 bases between them. The V gene's germline CDR1 is MNHEY and CDR2 SVGAGI.